The entry below gives a single T cell receptor (beta chain) sequence along with its context. The antigen remains unidentified. The data stem from a study of graft-versus-host responses after intestinal transplantation. Study in general: Recipients obtained multivisceral, liver-intestinal, or isolated intestinal transplants. The study, taken as a whole, reports: Peak GvH clone levels in circulation were associated with early post-transplant HvG declines.

Profiled with immunoSEQ multiplex PCR; TCRdb holds only in-frame clones, not every one. The data show over 100,000 clones, around 90% seen once. Trimming cost V 4 bases and J 6 bases; bases outside gene matches: 2. The CDR3 spans 15 residues. Germline V lookup: CDR1 MNHEY, CDR2 SVGAGI. V and J are TRBV6-5 and TRBJ2-2; TRBD2 aligns across 13 bases. The specimen comprised unstimulated CD4+ T cells sorted from spleen or lymph node cells, sampled before transplant. The clonotype comes from a human donor who was the organ donor for an intestinal transplant. The CDR3 spells CASSWTSGSAGELFF. CDR3 sequence (DNA): TGTGCCAGCAGTTGGACTAGCGGGAGCGCCGGGGAGCTGTTTTTT.